This record covers a single TCR beta chain. This record belongs to a study of CD8 T cells in ankylosing spondylitis. TCRdb re-called the 5' RACE reads with MiXCR, one entry per CDR3 protein. The sample gives 31,000 or so distinct CDR3 sequences, less than 40% of which show up once; 45% is in the top ten. CDR3 length equals 14 residues. The V gene's germline CDR1 is MRHNA and CDR2 SNTAGT. Deletions cut 6 bases from V and 9 bases from J, with 17 bases between. The chain couples TRBV6-4 to TRBJ2-2; D is ambiguous. Sequences were obtained from synovial fluid, either unsorted or a sorted T cell fraction (not recorded which). The sequence was collected from a male donor with ankylosing spondylitis. CDR3 sequence (DNA): TGTGCCAGCAGACCCCCAACTTGGTGCTGGGAGCTGTTTTTT. Its protein is CASRPPTWCWELFF.